The clone carrying this TCR beta chain was counted once. This entry is derived from a study of blood T cell repertoires in COVID-19. Study-level background: The analysed material was cDNA or gDNA that came from T cells, B-cell-depleted T cells, or PBMCs.

V lost 4 bases and J lost 6; bases outside the gene matches: 4. CDR1 is SGHTA and CDR2 is FQGNSA in the germline V gene. CDR3 length: 13 residues. This table comes from immunoSEQ multiplex PCR, and its TCRdb copy is limited to in-frame clones, with some not included. The table lists 120,000 to 150,000 clones, roughly nine tenths of them singletons, with 13% in the top ten. Seattle patients were enrolled while actively infected and followed longitudinally. The chain has TRBV7-2 and TRBJ2-7, with TRBD1 matching over 9 bases. The sequencing sample was made of peripheral blood. This TCR derives from a man in his late teens or twenties with COVID-19, enrolled during active disease. The CDR3 coding sequence is TGTGCCAGCAGCTCCGGGACAGGGTCCGAGCAGTACTTC. It yields the protein CASSSGTGSEQYF.